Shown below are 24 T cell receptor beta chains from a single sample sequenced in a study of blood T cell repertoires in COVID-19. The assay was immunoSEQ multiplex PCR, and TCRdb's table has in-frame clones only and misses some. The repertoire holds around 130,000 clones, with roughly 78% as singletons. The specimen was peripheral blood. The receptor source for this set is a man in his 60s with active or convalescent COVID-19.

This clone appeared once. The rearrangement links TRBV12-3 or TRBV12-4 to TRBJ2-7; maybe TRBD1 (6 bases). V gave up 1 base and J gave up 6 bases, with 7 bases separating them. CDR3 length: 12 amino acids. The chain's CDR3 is CASSLVRGEQYF. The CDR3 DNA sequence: TGTGCCAGCAGTTTAGTCAGGGGCGAGCAGTACTTC.

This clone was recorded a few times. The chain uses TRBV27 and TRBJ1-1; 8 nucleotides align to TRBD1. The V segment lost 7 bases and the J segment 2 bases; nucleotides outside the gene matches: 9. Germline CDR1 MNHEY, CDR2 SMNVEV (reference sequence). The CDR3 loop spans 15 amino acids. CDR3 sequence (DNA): TGTGCCAGCACCCCATCCCCAGGGGGCAACACTGAAGCTTTCTTT. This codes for CASTPSPGGNTEAFF.

The CDR3 coding sequence is TGTGCCAGCAGCTCTTCACCGACTAGCGGGGGGAGGGTAGATACGCAGTATTTT. Translation gives CASSSSPTSGGRVDTQYF. The chain has TRBV7-2 and TRBJ2-3; TRBD2 aligns across 13 bases. Trimming cost V 4 bases and J 5 bases; bases outside gene matches: 12. The CDR3 is 18 amino acids. Germline V lookup: CDR1 SGHTA, CDR2 FQGNSA.

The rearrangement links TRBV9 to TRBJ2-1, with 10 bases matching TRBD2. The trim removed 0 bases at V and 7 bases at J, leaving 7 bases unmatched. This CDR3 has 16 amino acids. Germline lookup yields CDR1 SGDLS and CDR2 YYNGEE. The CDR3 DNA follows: TGTGCCAGCAGCGTAGTGCGGGCTAGCGGGAGAAATGAGCAGTTCTTC. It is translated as CASSVVRASGRNEQFF. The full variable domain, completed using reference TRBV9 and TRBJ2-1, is DSGVTQTPKHLITATGQRVTLRCSPRSGDLSVYWYQQSLDQGLQFLIQYYNGEERAKGNILERFSAQQFPDLHSELNLSSLELGDSALYFCASSVVRASGRNEQFFGPGTRLTVL.

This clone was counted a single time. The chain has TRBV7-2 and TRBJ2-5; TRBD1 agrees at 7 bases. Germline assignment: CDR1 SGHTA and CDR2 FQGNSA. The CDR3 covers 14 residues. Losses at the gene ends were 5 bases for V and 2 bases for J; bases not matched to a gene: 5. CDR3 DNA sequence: TGTGCCAGCAGCAGAGACAGGGTACAAGAGACCCAGTACTTC. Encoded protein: CASSRDRVQETQYF. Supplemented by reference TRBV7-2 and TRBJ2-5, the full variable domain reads GAGVSQSPSNKVTEKGKDVELRCDPISGHTALYWYRQSLGQGLEFLIYFQGNSAPDKSGLPSDRFSAERTGGSVSTLTIQRTQQEDSAVYLCASSRDRVQETQYFGPGTRLLVL.

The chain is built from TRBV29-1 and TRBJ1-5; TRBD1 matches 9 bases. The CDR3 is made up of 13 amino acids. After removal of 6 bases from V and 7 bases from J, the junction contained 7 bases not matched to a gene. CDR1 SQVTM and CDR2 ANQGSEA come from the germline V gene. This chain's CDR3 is CSVQGAQGQPQHF. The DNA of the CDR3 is TGCAGCGTACAGGGGGCTCAAGGCCAGCCCCAGCATTTT.

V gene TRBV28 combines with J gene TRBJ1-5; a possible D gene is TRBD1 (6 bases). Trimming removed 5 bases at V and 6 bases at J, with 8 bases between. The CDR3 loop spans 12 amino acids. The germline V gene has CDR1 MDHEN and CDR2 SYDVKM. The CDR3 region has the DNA TGTGCCAGCAGTGTCAGGGGTCAGCCCCAGCATTTT. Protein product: CASSVRGQPQHF.

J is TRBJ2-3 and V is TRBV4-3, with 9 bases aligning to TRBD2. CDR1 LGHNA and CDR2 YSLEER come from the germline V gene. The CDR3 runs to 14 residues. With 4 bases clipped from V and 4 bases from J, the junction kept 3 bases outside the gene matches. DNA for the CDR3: TGCGCCAGCAGCCGGACTAGCGTGGCAGATACGCAGTATTTT. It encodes CASSRTSVADTQYF.

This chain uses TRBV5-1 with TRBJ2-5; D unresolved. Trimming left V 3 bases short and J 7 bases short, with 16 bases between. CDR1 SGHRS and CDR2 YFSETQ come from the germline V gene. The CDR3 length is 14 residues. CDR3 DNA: TGCGCCAGCAGCTCCCTAGGAAACGCCGGGACCCAGTACTTC. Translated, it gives CASSSLGNAGTQYF.

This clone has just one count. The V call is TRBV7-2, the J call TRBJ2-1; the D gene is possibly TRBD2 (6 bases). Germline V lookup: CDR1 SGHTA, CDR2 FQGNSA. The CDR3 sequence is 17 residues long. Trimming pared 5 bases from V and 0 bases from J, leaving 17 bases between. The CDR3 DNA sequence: TGTGCCAGCAGCCCCCGTGGGCTCGGGAGCTCCTACAATGAGCAGTTCTTC. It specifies CASSPRGLGSSYNEQFF.

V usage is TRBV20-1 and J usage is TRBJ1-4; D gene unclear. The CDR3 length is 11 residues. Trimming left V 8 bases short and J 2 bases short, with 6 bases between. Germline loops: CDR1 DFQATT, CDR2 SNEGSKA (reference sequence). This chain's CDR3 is CSPHTNEKLFF. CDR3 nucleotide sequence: TGCAGTCCCCATACTAATGAAAAACTGTTTTTT.

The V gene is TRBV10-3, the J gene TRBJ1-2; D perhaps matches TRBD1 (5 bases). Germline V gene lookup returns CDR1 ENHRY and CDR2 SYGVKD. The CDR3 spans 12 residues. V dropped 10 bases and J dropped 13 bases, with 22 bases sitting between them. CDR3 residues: CATAGGLTLATF. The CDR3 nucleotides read TGTGCCACTGCTGGGGGACTGACTCTTGCCACCTTC.

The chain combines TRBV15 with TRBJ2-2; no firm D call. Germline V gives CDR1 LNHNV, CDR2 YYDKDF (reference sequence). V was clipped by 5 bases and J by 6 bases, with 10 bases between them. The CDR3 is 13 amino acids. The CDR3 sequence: CATSPRRAGELFF. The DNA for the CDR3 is TGTGCCACCAGCCCGAGACGGGCCGGGGAGCTGTTTTTT.

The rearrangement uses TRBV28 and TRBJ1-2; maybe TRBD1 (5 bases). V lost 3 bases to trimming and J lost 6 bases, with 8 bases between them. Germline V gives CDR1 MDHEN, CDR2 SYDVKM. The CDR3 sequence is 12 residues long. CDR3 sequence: CASSLGGDGYTF. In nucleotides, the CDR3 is TGTGCCAGCAGTTTGGGAGGGGATGGCTACACCTTC.

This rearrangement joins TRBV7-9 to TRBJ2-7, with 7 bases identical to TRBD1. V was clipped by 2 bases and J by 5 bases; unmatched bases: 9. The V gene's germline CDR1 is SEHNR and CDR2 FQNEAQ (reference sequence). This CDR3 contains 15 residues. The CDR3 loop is CASSLQQGPWDEQYF. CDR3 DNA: TGTGCCAGCAGCTTACAACAGGGGCCATGGGACGAGCAGTACTTC. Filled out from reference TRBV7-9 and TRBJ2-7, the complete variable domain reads DTGVSQNPRHKITKRGQNVTFRCDPISEHNRLYWYRQTLGQGPEFLTYFQNEAQLEKSRLLSDRFSAERPKGSFSTLEIQRTEQGDSAMYLCASSLQQGPWDEQYFGPGTRLTVT.

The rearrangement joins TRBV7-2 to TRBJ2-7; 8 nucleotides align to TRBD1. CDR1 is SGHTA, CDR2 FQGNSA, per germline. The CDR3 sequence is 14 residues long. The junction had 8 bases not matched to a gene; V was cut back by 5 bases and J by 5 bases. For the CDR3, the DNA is TGTGCCAGCAGCGCAGGGGGCGTGAGGCACGAGCAGTACTTC. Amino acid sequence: CASSAGGVRHEQYF.

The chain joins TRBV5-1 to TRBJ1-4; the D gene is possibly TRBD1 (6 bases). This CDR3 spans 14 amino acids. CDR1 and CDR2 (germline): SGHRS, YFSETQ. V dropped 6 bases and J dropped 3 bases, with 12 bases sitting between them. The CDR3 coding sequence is TGCGCCAGCACCCCAGGGGCTGCTAATGAAAAACTGTTTTTT. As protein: CASTPGAANEKLFF.

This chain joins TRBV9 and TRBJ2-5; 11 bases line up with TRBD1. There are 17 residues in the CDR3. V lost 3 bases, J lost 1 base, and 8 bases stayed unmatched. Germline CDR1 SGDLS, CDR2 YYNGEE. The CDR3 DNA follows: TGTGCCAGCAGCGAGCCTCGGGACAGGGGGTCCCAAGAGACCCAGTACTTC. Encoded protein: CASSEPRDRGSQETQYF.

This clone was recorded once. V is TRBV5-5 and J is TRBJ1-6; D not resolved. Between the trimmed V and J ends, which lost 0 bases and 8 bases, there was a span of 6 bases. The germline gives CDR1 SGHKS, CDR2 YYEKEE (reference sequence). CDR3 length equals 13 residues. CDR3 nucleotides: TGTGCCAGCAGCTTGGGAACTCATTCACCCCTCCACTTT. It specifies CASSLGTHSPLHF.

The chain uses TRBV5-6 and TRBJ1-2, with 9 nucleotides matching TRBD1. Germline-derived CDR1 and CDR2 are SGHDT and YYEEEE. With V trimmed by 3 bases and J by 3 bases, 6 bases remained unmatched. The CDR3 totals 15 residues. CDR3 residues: CASSSMGQGDYGYTF. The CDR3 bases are TGTGCCAGCAGCTCCATGGGACAGGGAGACTATGGCTACACCTTC. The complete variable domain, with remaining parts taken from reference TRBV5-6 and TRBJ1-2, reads DAGVTQSPTHLIKTRGQQVTLRCSPKSGHDTVSWYQQALGQGPQFIFQYYEEEERQRGNFPDRFSGHQFPNYSSELNVNALLLGDSALYLCASSSMGQGDYGYTFGSGTRLTVV.

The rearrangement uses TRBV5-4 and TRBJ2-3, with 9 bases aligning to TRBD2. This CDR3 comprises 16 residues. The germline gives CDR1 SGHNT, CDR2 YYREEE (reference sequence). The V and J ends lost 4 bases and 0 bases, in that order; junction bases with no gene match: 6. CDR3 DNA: TGTGCCAGCAGCCAGAGACTAGCGGCTAGCACAGATACGCAGTATTTT. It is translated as CASSQRLAASTDTQYF.

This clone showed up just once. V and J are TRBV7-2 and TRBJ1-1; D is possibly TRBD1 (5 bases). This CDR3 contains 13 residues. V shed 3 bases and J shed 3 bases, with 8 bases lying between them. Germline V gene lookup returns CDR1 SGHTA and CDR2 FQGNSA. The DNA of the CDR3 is TGTGCCAGCAGCTTGCAGGGTGACACTGAAGCTTTCTTT. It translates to CASSLQGDTEAFF.

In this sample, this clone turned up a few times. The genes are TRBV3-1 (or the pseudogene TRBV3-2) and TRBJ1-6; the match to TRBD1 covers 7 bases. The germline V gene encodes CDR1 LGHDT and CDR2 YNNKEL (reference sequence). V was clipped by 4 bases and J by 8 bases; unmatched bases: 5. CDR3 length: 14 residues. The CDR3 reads CASSPTGWDSPLHF. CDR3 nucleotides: TGTGCCAGCAGCCCGACAGGGTGGGATTCACCCCTCCACTTT.

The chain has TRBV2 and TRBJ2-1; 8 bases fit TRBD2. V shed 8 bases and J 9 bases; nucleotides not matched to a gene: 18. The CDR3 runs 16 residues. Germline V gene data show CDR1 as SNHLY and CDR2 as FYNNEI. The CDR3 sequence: CASQHGGTRREGEQFF. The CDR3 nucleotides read TGTGCCAGCCAGCACGGCGGGACGCGACGGGAGGGTGAGCAGTTCTTC.